Listed below are T cell receptor beta chains from one sample, sequenced in a study of Graves' ophthalmopathy and Graves' hyperthyroidism. Using its own MiXCR run on the multiplex PCR reads, TCRdb lists one record per CDR3 protein. Of 340,000 or so distinct CDR3 sequences listed, around a sixth were seen once; the top ten hold around an eighth. The sample was peripheral blood. Every receptor here comes from an adult man with Graves' ophthalmopathy. Both conserved end residues are part of each CDR3. A D gene is named only where the DNA matches it firmly. Rows may omit the clone size; those that give it use once, few, many or a size class.

clone_size: -; cdr3_length: 13; v_call: TRBV3-1; d_call: -; j_call: TRBJ1-2; cdr3_nt: TGTGCCAGCAGCCGGGGGACCGATGGAGGCTACACCTTC; cdr3_aa: CASSRGTDGGYTF
clone_size: -; cdr3_length: 15; v_call: TRBV12-3/TRBV12-4; d_call: TRBD1; j_call: TRBJ1-6; cdr3_nt: TGTGCCAGCAGTGATACAGGGGGCTCCAATTCACCCCTCCACTTT; cdr3_aa: CASSDTGGSNSPLHF
clone_size: many; cdr3_length: 12; v_call: TRBV20-1; d_call: -; j_call: TRBJ1-2; cdr3_nt: TGCAGTGCCTTGCTGAACGGCTATGGCTACACCTTC; cdr3_aa: CSALLNGYGYTF
clone_size: many; cdr3_length: 13; v_call: TRBV19; d_call: -; j_call: TRBJ1-6; cdr3_nt: TGTGCCAGTGGGACGGGCGTCGGTTCACCCCTCCACTTT; cdr3_aa: CASGTGVGSPLHF
clone_size: many; cdr3_length: 15; v_call: TRBV4-1; d_call: TRBD1; j_call: TRBJ2-5; cdr3_nt: TGCGCCAGCAGCCCAATGGACAGGGGCCAAGAGACCCAGTACTTC; cdr3_aa: CASSPMDRGQETQYF
clone_size: many; cdr3_length: 13; v_call: TRBV30; d_call: -; j_call: TRBJ1-1; cdr3_nt: TGTGCCTGGAGTGTACGTCGGTCGTACGAAGCTTTCTTT; cdr3_aa: CAWSVRRSYEAFF
clone_size: many; cdr3_length: 12; v_call: TRBV7-2; d_call: -; j_call: TRBJ1-2; cdr3_nt: TGTGCCAGCAGCTTTTCTAGCTATGGCTACACCTTC; cdr3_aa: CASSFSSYGYTF
clone_size: many; cdr3_length: 15; v_call: TRBV12-5; d_call: TRBD1; j_call: TRBJ1-1; cdr3_nt: TGTGCTAGTGGTTCGCCAAAAGACAGGGGGCCCCGAGCTTTCTTT; cdr3_aa: CASGSPKDRGPRAFF
clone_size: -; cdr3_length: 15; v_call: TRBV28; d_call: -; j_call: TRBJ1-5; cdr3_nt: TGTGCCAGCACCCAGTGGGGGACGGGTAATCAGCCCCAGCATTTT; cdr3_aa: CASTQWGTGNQPQHF
clone_size: many; cdr3_length: 16; v_call: TRBV9; d_call: -; j_call: TRBJ2-7; cdr3_nt: TGTGCCAGCAGCGTAGCTCCGGACAGCCGTACCTACGAGCAGTACTTC; cdr3_aa: CASSVAPDSRTYEQYF
clone_size: many; cdr3_length: 13; v_call: TRBV6-2/TRBV6-3; d_call: -; j_call: TRBJ1-3; cdr3_nt: TGTGCCAGCAGTTACCCGGACGGAAACACCATATATTTT; cdr3_aa: CASSYPDGNTIYF
clone_size: many; cdr3_length: 14; v_call: TRBV19; d_call: -; j_call: TRBJ2-5; cdr3_nt: TGTGCCAGTAGCACCGGAGGTAGCCAGGAGACCCAGTACTTC; cdr3_aa: CASSTGGSQETQYF
clone_size: -; cdr3_length: 13; v_call: TRBV20-1; d_call: -; j_call: TRBJ2-5; cdr3_nt: TGCAGTGCTAGACAGGCGGGGCGTGAGACCCAGTACTTC; cdr3_aa: CSARQAGRETQYF
clone_size: many; cdr3_length: 14; v_call: TRBV12-3/TRBV12-4; d_call: -; j_call: TRBJ2-2; cdr3_nt: TGTGCCAGCACTTTCAGGGTGACTGCCGGGGAGCTGTTTTTT; cdr3_aa: CASTFRVTAGELFF
clone_size: many; cdr3_length: 12; v_call: TRBV7-8; d_call: -; j_call: TRBJ1-2; cdr3_nt: TGTGCCAGCAGCTTAGGGACCTATGGCTACACCTTC; cdr3_aa: CASSLGTYGYTF
clone_size: many; cdr3_length: 15; v_call: TRBV6-5; d_call: -; j_call: TRBJ2-7; cdr3_nt: TGTGCCAGCAGTTACGGGGCAGACGGGACCTACGAGCAGTACTTC; cdr3_aa: CASSYGADGTYEQYF
clone_size: many; cdr3_length: 12; v_call: TRBV10-3; d_call: -; j_call: TRBJ1-3; cdr3_nt: TGTGCCATCAGTGACTTACGAAACACCATATATTTT; cdr3_aa: CAISDLRNTIYF
clone_size: many; cdr3_length: 15; v_call: TRBV9; d_call: TRBD1; j_call: TRBJ1-5; cdr3_nt: TGTGCCAGCAGCGGGGACAGGGGCCAGGTTGGGCCCCAGCATTTT; cdr3_aa: CASSGDRGQVGPQHF
clone_size: -; cdr3_length: 13; v_call: TRBV29-1; d_call: -; j_call: TRBJ1-2; cdr3_nt: TGCAGCGTTGGGACACCCCAAGGTTATGGCTACACCTTC; cdr3_aa: CSVGTPQGYGYTF
clone_size: many; cdr3_length: 14; v_call: TRBV7-2; d_call: -; j_call: TRBJ2-7; cdr3_nt: TGTGCCAGCAGCTTAAGGAGTGCCCCGGGCGAGCAGTACTTC; cdr3_aa: CASSLRSAPGEQYF
clone_size: few; cdr3_length: 17; v_call: TRBV6-2/TRBV6-3; d_call: -; j_call: TRBJ1-6; cdr3_nt: TGTGCCAGCAGTTACTTCGGCCAGGGGAACTATAATTCACCCCTCCACTTT; cdr3_aa: CASSYFGQGNYNSPLHF
clone_size: many; cdr3_length: 12; v_call: TRBV6-5; d_call: -; j_call: TRBJ2-7; cdr3_nt: TGTGCCAGCAGTTACTGGGGTGGGGAGCAGTACTTC; cdr3_aa: CASSYWGGEQYF
clone_size: many; cdr3_length: 16; v_call: TRBV4-3; d_call: TRBD1; j_call: TRBJ1-2; cdr3_nt: TGCGCCAGCAGCCAAGGGGACAGTTTTTCTAACTATGGCTACACCTTC; cdr3_aa: CASSQGDSFSNYGYTF
clone_size: many; cdr3_length: 13; v_call: TRBV5-1; d_call: TRBD1; j_call: TRBJ1-2; cdr3_nt: TGCGCCAGCAGCCATGGGGACAGCTATGGCTACACCTTC; cdr3_aa: CASSHGDSYGYTF
clone_size: many; cdr3_length: 15; v_call: TRBV9; d_call: TRBD2; j_call: TRBJ2-7; cdr3_nt: TGTGCCAGCAGCGTAGTTGGGCTAGCGGGGGACGAGCAGTACTTC; cdr3_aa: CASSVVGLAGDEQYF
clone_size: many; cdr3_length: 14; v_call: TRBV9; d_call: -; j_call: TRBJ2-5; cdr3_nt: TGTGCCAGCAGCGTAGTTGGCAGGGGAGAGACCCAGTACTTC; cdr3_aa: CASSVVGRGETQYF
clone_size: many; cdr3_length: 19; v_call: TRBV6-4; d_call: TRBD1; j_call: TRBJ1-1; cdr3_nt: TGTGCCAGCAGCAGCTTGGTCCCGGGACAGGGGAAACGGGACACTGAAGCTTTCTTT; cdr3_aa: CASSSLVPGQGKRDTEAFF
clone_size: many; cdr3_length: 11; v_call: TRBV20-1; d_call: -; j_call: TRBJ1-1; cdr3_nt: TGCAGTGCTAGAGTGGCGTCTGAAGCTTTCTTT; cdr3_aa: CSARVASEAFF
clone_size: many; cdr3_length: 14; v_call: TRBV7-6; d_call: TRBD2; j_call: TRBJ2-5; cdr3_nt: TGTGCCAGCAGCCAGAGACTAGCGGGGGAGACCCAGTACTTC; cdr3_aa: CASSQRLAGETQYF
clone_size: many; cdr3_length: 16; v_call: TRBV30; d_call: TRBD2; j_call: TRBJ2-7; cdr3_nt: TGTGCCTGGGGGAGAGCCGGGACTAGCGGATCCTACGAGCAGTACTTC; cdr3_aa: CAWGRAGTSGSYEQYF
clone_size: many; cdr3_length: 15; v_call: TRBV7-3; d_call: -; j_call: TRBJ2-7; cdr3_nt: TGTGCCAGCAGCCCCGCCGCTCAGGGACCCTACGAGCAGTACTTC; cdr3_aa: CASSPAAQGPYEQYF
clone_size: many; cdr3_length: 14; v_call: TRBV2; d_call: -; j_call: TRBJ1-1; cdr3_nt: TGTGCCAGCAGTGTATTAACGGTGAACACTGAAGCTTTCTTT; cdr3_aa: CASSVLTVNTEAFF
clone_size: many; cdr3_length: 13; v_call: TRBV20-1; d_call: -; j_call: TRBJ1-2; cdr3_nt: TGCAGTGCTGGGGGGGGGGTCCAATATGGCTACACCTTC; cdr3_aa: CSAGGGVQYGYTF
clone_size: many; cdr3_length: 16; v_call: TRBV7-2; d_call: TRBD2; j_call: TRBJ2-5; cdr3_nt: TGTGCCAGCAGCACGGGACTAGCGGGGGTAGTAGAGACCCAGTACTTC; cdr3_aa: CASSTGLAGVVETQYF
clone_size: many; cdr3_length: 13; v_call: TRBV20-1; d_call: -; j_call: TRBJ1-2; cdr3_nt: TGCAGTGCGATGGCAGGGAAGGCCTATGGCTACACCTTC; cdr3_aa: CSAMAGKAYGYTF